This T cell receptor beta chain was found in a study of T cell responses to AZD1222 COVID-19 vaccine. Study-level points and caveats: Nearly half of spike-specific TCRs reportedly go after variant regions that carry no mutations. Repertoire samples came only from after the peak T cell response. Mostly white British, mostly female donors; authors suggested clonal diversity may be underestimated. Just a handful of people given AZD1222 tested seropositive at baseline.

This CDR3 spans 13 amino acids. The V end was cut by 5 bases, the J end by 1 base, with 8 bases between. Germline CDR1 and CDR2: LNHDA and SQIVND (reference sequence). Measured with immunoSEQ multiplex PCR; TCRdb has only the in-frame clones, and not every one. This table has 200,000 to 250,000 clones, 85% to 95% appearing once. Regarding this clone: Its antigen is currently unknown.

The clonotype comes from an adult in good health. The specimen comprised peripheral blood, sampled on day 0 of MenACWY control vaccination. The chain couples TRBV19 to TRBJ1-2; no clear D gene. This CDR3 is CASSGGGNYGYTF. CDR3 DNA: TGTGCCAGTAGTGGCGGAGGTAACTATGGCTACACCTTC.